Listed here are 18 T cell receptor beta chains from one sample, sequenced in a study of glioma-infiltrating T cells after dendritic cell vaccination. The protocol was immunoSEQ multiplex PCR, while the TCRdb copy is restricted to in-frame clones and leaves out a portion. The sample consists of 55,000 to 75,000 clones, 81% of them appearing once. The sample consisted of blood, taken before dendritic cell vaccination. Receptor source: a human donor with glioblastoma.

V usage is TRBV2 and J usage is TRBJ1-1; D may be TRBD1 (5 bases). V shed 9 bases and J shed 4 bases, with 12 bases lying between them. The CDR3 sequence is 12 residues long. Germline values: CDR1 SNHLY, CDR2 FYNNEI. The CDR3 DNA is TGTGCCAGAAACCTGGGGGGCACTGAAGCTTTCTTT. Amino acids: CARNLGGTEAFF.

The chain recombines TRBV7-3 with TRBJ2-7; TRBD2 matches at 7 bases. J was trimmed by 6 bases and V by 1 base; bases with no gene match: 3. The CDR3 extends over 13 amino acids. The germline CDR1 and CDR2 sequences are SGHTA and FQGTGA. The CDR3 spells CASSLSGGREQYF. CDR3 sequence (DNA): TGTGCCAGCAGCTTAAGCGGGGGACGCGAGCAGTACTTC.

The chain is built from TRBV5-1 and TRBJ1-1; TRBD1 agrees at 8 bases. The CDR3 covers 14 residues. The germline gives CDR1 SGHRS, CDR2 YFSETQ. J was trimmed by 6 bases and V by 3 bases; bases with no gene match: 7. CDR3 DNA sequence: TGCGCCAGCAGCTGGGGGGGGACAGGCTCTGAAGCTTTCTTT. The encoded protein is CASSWGGTGSEAFF. Using reference TRBV5-1 and TRBJ1-1 for the parts outside the CDR3, the full variable domain is KAGVTQTPRYLIKTRGQQVTLSCSPISGHRSVSWYQQTPGQGLQFLFEYFSETQRNKGNFPGRFSGRQFSNSRSEMNVSTLELGDSALYLCASSWGGTGSEAFFGQGTRLTVV.

The chain has TRBV7-9 and TRBJ2-5; D gene ambiguous. This CDR3 comprises 15 residues. Per the germline V gene, CDR1 is SEHNR and CDR2 is FQNEAQ (reference sequence). V dropped 1 base and J dropped 2 bases, with 11 bases sitting between them. The CDR3 DNA follows: TGTGCCAGCAGCTTAGTGAGGCTAAATCAAGAGACCCAGTACTTC. Residues: CASSLVRLNQETQYF. Filled out from reference TRBV7-9 and TRBJ2-5, the complete variable domain reads DTGVSQNPRHKITKRGQNVTFRCDPISEHNRLYWYRQTLGQGPEFLTYFQNEAQLEKSRLLSDRFSAERPKGSFSTLEIQRTEQGDSAMYLCASSLVRLNQETQYFGPGTRLLVL.

The chain is built from TRBV10-3 and TRBJ1-1, with 8 bases aligning to TRBD1. Losses at the gene ends were 11 bases for V and 3 bases for J; bases not matched to a gene: 5. This CDR3 has 12 amino acids. The germline gives CDR1 ENHRY, CDR2 SYGVKD. The CDR3 loop is CASGTGYTEAFF. The CDR3 DNA reads TGTGCCTCCGGGACAGGCTACACTGAAGCTTTCTTT.

In DNA form, the CDR3 reads TGCAGCGTTGAAGGGACTAGTAAACGCGGGGAGCTGTTTTTT. Translated: CSVEGTSKRGELFF. The gene calls are TRBV29-1 and TRBJ2-2; TRBD2 agrees at 7 bases. CDR3 length: 14 residues. J was trimmed by 7 bases and V by 1 base; bases with no gene match: 6. The germline gives CDR1 SQVTM, CDR2 ANQGSEA.

The rearrangement uses TRBV4-1 and TRBJ1-1; 10 nucleotides line up with TRBD1. Germline CDR1 is MGHRA and CDR2 is YSYEKL. The CDR3 sequence is 15 residues long. V shed 3 bases and J 4 bases; nucleotides not matched to a gene: 5. In DNA, the CDR3 is TGCGCCAGCAGCCACGTAGGACAGGGGGGCACTGAAGCTTTCTTT. Translation gives CASSHVGQGGTEAFF.

V usage is TRBV5-1 and J usage is TRBJ2-1; 7 bases agree with TRBD1. The germline V gene has CDR1 SGHRS and CDR2 YFSETQ. V gave up 0 bases and J gave up 8 bases; unmatched junction bases: 5. The CDR3 is 14 amino acids. The DNA for the CDR3 is TGCGCCAGCAGCTTGGGGGACAGTGTAGATGAGCAGTTCTTC. This codes for CASSLGDSVDEQFF.

The V and J genes are TRBV6-4 and TRBJ1-3; TRBD1 agrees at 9 bases. The germline V gene encodes CDR1 MRHNA and CDR2 SNTAGT. The CDR3 has 15 residues. V shed 6 bases, J shed 0 bases, and the junction held 3 bases outside the gene matches. CDR3 in DNA: TGTGCCAGCAGAGGGACAGGGAGCTCTGGAAACACCATATATTTT. Translating gives CASRGTGSSGNTIYF.

The genes are TRBV4-2 and TRBJ2-5; TRBD2 might be the D (5 bases). The DNA end is more similar to TRBJ2-7, so the J call may be wrong. The CDR3 has 16 residues. Germline values: CDR1 LGHNA, CDR2 YNFKEQ. The CDR3: CASSQDRGADSYEQYF. The CDR3 region has the DNA TGTGCCAGCAGCCAAGATCGGGGAGCGGACTCCTACGAGCAGTACTTC.

This chain connects TRBV19 to TRBJ2-5, with D possibly TRBD2 on 7 matching bases. Deletions cut 7 bases from V and 5 bases from J, with 17 bases between. This CDR3 region has 14 residues. CDR1 is LNHDA, CDR2 SQIVND, per germline (reference sequence). CDR3 sequence: CASTEGGREETQYF. CDR3 coding DNA: TGTGCCAGTACTGAGGGGGGGCGTGAGGAGACCCAGTACTTC.

This chain links TRBV12-5 with TRBJ1-3; D remains unclear. This CDR3 is 17 amino acids long. The ends were cut back, 0 bases at V and 6 bases at J, with 18 bases in the middle. Germline values: CDR1 LGHNT, CDR2 FRNRAP. CDR3 bases: TGTGCTAGTGGTTTGGTAACCGAGACCTCGGCGGTAAACACCATATATTTT. Translating it yields CASGLVTETSAVNTIYF.

This clone showed up just once. The chain joins TRBV4-3 to TRBJ1-4, with TRBD1 identical over 7 bases. CDR1 LGHNA and CDR2 YSLEER come from the germline V gene. The CDR3 is 17 residues long. V lost 4 bases, J lost 5 bases, and 13 bases stayed unmatched. This CDR3 is CASSPRTGKTYNEKLFF. The CDR3 nucleotides read TGCGCCAGCAGCCCCAGGACAGGCAAAACGTACAATGAAAAACTGTTTTTT.

The CDR3 DNA reads as TGCAGTGCCCGACAGGGAGAGACCCAGTACTTC. Protein sequence: CSARQGETQYF. The rearrangement uses TRBV20-1 and TRBJ2-5; 7 positions match TRBD1. Germline trimming cut 6 bases from V and 4 bases from J; bases unmatched to any gene: 2. CDR3 size: 11 residues. Germline-derived CDR1 and CDR2 are DFQATT and SNEGSKA (reference sequence).

The V call is TRBV5-1, the J call TRBJ1-4; TRBD1 agrees at 10 bases. Trimming took 4 bases from V and 9 from J; bases not matched to a gene: 9. This CDR3 spans 15 amino acids. Germline V gene sequence: CDR1 SGHRS, CDR2 YFSETQ. The DNA of the CDR3 is TGCGCCAGCAGCGTACCGGGACAGGGGCGGAAAAAACTGTTTTTT. The encoded protein is CASSVPGQGRKKLFF. Complete variable domain (other parts from reference TRBV5-1 and TRBJ1-4): KAGVTQTPRYLIKTRGQQVTLSCSPISGHRSVSWYQQTPGQGLQFLFEYFSETQRNKGNFPGRFSGRQFSNSRSEMNVSTLELGDSALYLCASSVPGQGRKKLFFGSGTQLSVL.

The chain recombines TRBV4-1 with TRBJ1-6, with 11 bases matching TRBD1. CDR3 length: 18 amino acids. Germline values: CDR1 MGHRA, CDR2 YSYEKL. The V segment lost 2 bases and the J segment 10 bases; nucleotides outside the gene matches: 13. This CDR3 is CASSQLGQGASQNSPLHF. As DNA, the CDR3 is TGCGCCAGCAGCCAACTAGGACAGGGGGCGAGTCAGAACTCACCCCTCCACTTT.

The genes are TRBV19 and TRBJ2-1, with D perhaps matching TRBD2 (5 bases). The germline V and J ends were trimmed by 7 bases and 3 bases, with 13 bases remaining between them. CDR3 length: 14 residues. Germline V gene lookup returns CDR1 LNHDA and CDR2 SQIVND (reference sequence). Written as DNA, the CDR3 is TGTGCCAGTACCCCGCCCGGGGACTACAATGAGCAGTTCTTC. Protein: CASTPPGDYNEQFF.

The chain has TRBV14 and TRBJ2-7; 7 bases align to TRBD1. Per the germline V gene, CDR1 is SGHDN and CDR2 is FVKESK. The CDR3 covers 14 residues. The ends lost 4 bases at V and 3 bases at J; junction bases unmatched: 6. CDR3 nucleotide sequence: TGTGCCAGCAGCCTCCGGGACAGACGCTACGAGCAGTACTTC. Translating gives CASSLRDRRYEQYF.